Each of the 26 T cell receptor beta chains below was sequenced from the same sample in a study of T cell responses to AZD1222 COVID-19 vaccine. TCRdb's copy holds only in-frame clones and misses some; the assay was immunoSEQ multiplex PCR. In the table there are fewer than 200,000 clones, 85% to 95% of which are singletons. Material: peripheral blood, obtained 28 days after the second dose of the MenACWY control vaccine. The receptor set was obtained from an adult who received the MenACWY meningococcal vaccine as a control.

The chain combines TRBV29-1 with TRBJ1-1; D unclear. Trimming cost V 7 bases and J 1 base, with 13 bases left between them. From germline, CDR1 is SQVTM and CDR2 ANQGSEA. This CDR3 comprises 13 residues. CDR3 region: CSGSTVENTEAFF. Written as DNA, the CDR3 is TGCAGCGGATCCACGGTTGAGAACACTGAAGCTTTCTTT.

The table lists this clone with a count of one. The CDR3 nucleotides read TGTGCCATCAGTGAGTGGGGCAGGGTGACCTACGAGCAGTACTTC. This translates into CAISEWGRVTYEQYF. V and J are TRBV10-3 and TRBJ2-7; D possibly corresponds to TRBD1 (5 bases). Germline CDR1 ENHRY, CDR2 SYGVKD. Trimming removed 1 base from V and 2 bases from J, with 12 bases in between. The CDR3 has 15 amino acids.

The gene calls are TRBV30 and TRBJ1-2, with TRBD1 matching over 7 bases. Germline V gene sequence: CDR1 GTSNPN, CDR2 SVGIG (reference sequence). V trimming: 0 bases; J trimming: 8 bases; junction bases outside the gene matches: 9. This CDR3 comprises 14 residues. Here the CDR3 DNA reads TGTGCCTGGAGTGTAACAGGGGTCTTTAAAGGCTACACCTTC. This encodes CAWSVTGVFKGYTF.

The chain's CDR3 is CASSLGLAGLSYNEQFF. In DNA, the CDR3 is TGTGCCAGCAGCTTAGGGCTAGCGGGTCTCTCCTACAATGAGCAGTTCTTC. The V gene is TRBV7-2, the J gene TRBJ2-1; 8 bases are shared with TRBD2. Trimming took 1 base from V and 0 from J; bases not matched to a gene: 5. This CDR3 contains 17 residues. Germline CDR1 reads SGHTA; CDR2 reads FQGNSA.

The chain joins TRBV19 to TRBJ2-5; 10 bases align to TRBD1. With 6 bases clipped from V and 2 bases from J, the junction kept 6 bases outside the gene matches. The germline CDR1 and CDR2 sequences are LNHDA and SQIVND (reference sequence). This CDR3 region has 15 residues. The CDR3 nucleotides are TGTGCCAGTAGAAGACAGGGGGCTAGGCAAGAGACCCAGTACTTC. Protein: CASRRQGARQETQYF.

V usage is TRBV28 and J usage is TRBJ2-2; TRBD1 might be the D (5 bases). CDR3 length: 15 amino acids. Trimming removed 3 bases at V and 4 bases at J, with 12 bases between. Per the germline V gene, CDR1 is MDHEN and CDR2 is SYDVKM. The CDR3 sequence: CASSFTWGSTGELFF. Here the CDR3 DNA reads TGTGCCAGCAGTTTCACATGGGGCAGCACCGGGGAGCTGTTTTTT. The full variable domain, completed using reference TRBV28 and TRBJ2-2, is DVKVTQSSRYLVKRTGEKVFLECVQDMDHENMFWYRQDPGLGLRLIYFSYDVKMKEKGDIPEGYSVSREKKERFSLILESASTNQTSMYLCASSFTWGSTGELFFGEGSRLTVL.

This clone was seen only once. CDR3 sequence (DNA): TGTGCCAGCAGCTTTCAGCGGGACACTGAAGCTTTCTTT. It translates to CASSFQRDTEAFF. This rearrangement joins TRBV7-9 to TRBJ1-1; D not certain. Trimming took 3 bases from V and 3 from J, leaving 8 bases between them. CDR1 SEHNR and CDR2 FQNEAQ come from the germline V gene (reference sequence). The CDR3 has 13 amino acids.

This chain links TRBV5-1 with TRBJ1-1; D perhaps matches TRBD1 (5 bases). Trimming cost V 1 base and J 8 bases, with 15 bases left between them. The germline V gene has CDR1 SGHRS and CDR2 YFSETQ. The CDR3 consists of 14 residues. CDR3 amino acids: CASSLSQGGGEAFF. Written as DNA, the CDR3 is TGCGCCAGCAGCTTGAGCCAGGGCGGGGGAGAAGCTTTCTTT.

V usage is TRBV7-9 and J usage is TRBJ1-3, with unresolved D. The CDR3 covers 16 residues. Germline assignment: CDR1 SEHNR and CDR2 FQNEAQ (reference sequence). Trimming left V 5 bases short and J 0 bases short, with 14 bases between. The CDR3 here is CASSPLADYSGNTIYF. CDR3 coding DNA: TGTGCCAGCAGCCCCCTAGCGGACTACTCTGGAAACACCATATATTTT.

The CDR3 loop is CASSSARTSGGTYNEQFF. The CDR3 DNA reads TGTGCCAGCAGCTCCGCCAGGACTAGCGGGGGGACCTACAATGAGCAGTTCTTC. This chain uses TRBV7-6 with TRBJ2-1; 14 positions agree with TRBD2. Germline V gives CDR1 SGHVS, CDR2 FNYEAQ. Unmatched junction bases numbered 7, after V lost 4 bases and J lost 2 bases. This CDR3 comprises 18 residues.

In its sample, this clone was seen once. The rearrangement joins TRBV6-5 to TRBJ1-5; tentatively, D is TRBD1 (5 bases). Germline V CDR1 and CDR2: MNHEY, SVGAGI. This CDR3 contains 15 residues. V was pared by 8 bases and J by 2 bases, with 16 bases between. DNA for the CDR3: TGTGCCAGCTGCCTGGTGTGGGGCGGCAATCAGCCCCAGCATTTT. Protein product: CASCLVWGGNQPQHF.

In its sample, this clone was seen once. This chain uses TRBV4-2 with TRBJ1-1; D possibly corresponds to TRBD1 (6 bases). CDR1 and CDR2 from the germline V gene are LGHNA and YNFKEQ. Trimming took off 0 bases at V and 1 base at J, with 9 bases between the two ends. The CDR3 runs to 15 residues. DNA of the CDR3: TGTGCCAGCAGCCAAGACCAGGGGAAGAACACTGAAGCTTTCTTT. Residues: CASSQDQGKNTEAFF.

V usage is TRBV30 and J usage is TRBJ1-4, with D uncertain. Trimming removed 4 bases from V and 5 bases from J, with 11 bases in between. CDR1 GTSNPN and CDR2 SVGIG come from the germline V gene (reference sequence). The CDR3 runs to 13 residues. Here the CDR3 DNA reads TGTGCCTGGACATCCTCACAAAATGAAAAACTGTTTTTT. Its translation is CAWTSSQNEKLFF.

The rearrangement uses TRBV3-1 (or the pseudogene TRBV3-2) and TRBJ1-6; TRBD1 is a possible D gene (6 bases). The V end was cut by 7 bases, the J end by 7 bases, with 17 bases between. This CDR3 comprises 15 residues. Germline-derived CDR1 and CDR2 are LGHDT and YNNKEL (reference sequence). The CDR3 coding sequence is TGTGCCAGCACCCCGGCGGGTAGGGGGAATTCACCCCTCCACTTT. Its protein product is CASTPAGRGNSPLHF.

The chain links TRBV6-5 to TRBJ1-2, with unresolved D. The CDR3 spans 15 residues. Trimming left V 0 bases short and J 4 bases short, with 12 bases between. CDR1 and CDR2 from the germline V gene are MNHEY and SVGAGI. For the CDR3, the DNA is TGTGCCAGCAGTTACTCGGCCTCTTCATTCTATGGCTACACCTTC. This encodes CASSYSASSFYGYTF.

The chain employs TRBV27 and TRBJ2-5; D might be TRBD1 (5 bases). The CDR3 covers 14 residues. V was pared by 5 bases and J by 7 bases, with 17 bases between. Germline values: CDR1 MNHEY, CDR2 SMNVEV (reference sequence). The CDR3 DNA sequence: TGTGCCAGCAGTACCCGGACGGACACGGGGACCCAGTACTTC. This gives the protein CASSTRTDTGTQYF.

V gene TRBV9 combines with J gene TRBJ1-2; D remains unclear. V was trimmed by 2 bases and J by 4 bases, leaving 12 bases between them. From germline, CDR1 is SGDLS and CDR2 YYNGEE. The CDR3 is 14 residues long. CDR3 DNA sequence: TGTGCCAGCAGCGTCGACACCGGACCCTATGGCTACACCTTC. It codes for CASSVDTGPYGYTF.

This rearrangement joins TRBV7-2 to TRBJ2-5; 10 bases line up with TRBD1. V lost 2 bases to trimming and J lost 5 bases; unmatched junction nucleotides: 14. The germline gives CDR1 SGHTA, CDR2 FQGNSA. The CDR3 contains 18 residues. The CDR3 DNA reads as TGTGCCAGCAGCTTAAGGGGTGACAGGGGGCTCGTAAGGGAGACCCAGTACTTC. Encoded protein: CASSLRGDRGLVRETQYF.

V gene TRBV29-1 combines with J gene TRBJ1-2; D may be TRBD1 (6 bases). This CDR3 spans 12 amino acids. Germline CDR1 is SQVTM and CDR2 is ANQGSEA. The CDR3 is CSVLGGFRGYTF. In nucleotides, the CDR3 is TGCAGTGTCCTAGGGGGATTTAGAGGCTACACCTTC.

This clone was picked up one time. The chain employs TRBV30 and TRBJ2-1; 9 nucleotides agree with TRBD2. With 3 bases clipped from V and 8 bases from J, the junction kept 8 bases outside the gene matches. Germline CDR1 and CDR2: GTSNPN and SVGIG (reference sequence). The CDR3 runs to 14 residues. The CDR3 here is CAWRGVAGVDEQFF. The DNA for the CDR3 is TGTGCCTGGAGGGGAGTAGCGGGAGTTGATGAGCAGTTCTTC.

This clone was seen once. The V call is TRBV5-1, the J call TRBJ2-2; 7 bases line up with TRBD2. The CDR3 runs 15 residues. J lost 4 bases, V lost 0 bases, and 3 bases had no gene match. Per germline, CDR1 SGHRS and CDR2 YFSETQ. In DNA, the CDR3 is TGCGCCAGCAGCTTGGTGGTAGCGGGCACCGGGGAGCTGTTTTTT. It translates to CASSLVVAGTGELFF.

The chain uses TRBV3-1 (or the pseudogene TRBV3-2) and TRBJ2-1; D uncertain. This CDR3 has 13 amino acids. Looked up from germline, CDR1 is LGHDT and CDR2 is YNNKEL (reference sequence). V lost 0 bases and J lost 10, with 10 bases in between. CDR3 region: CASSQDLSREQFF. CDR3 nucleotide sequence: TGTGCCAGCAGCCAAGATCTCAGCCGAGAGCAGTTCTTC.

The chain recombines TRBV6-4 with TRBJ2-3; the D gene could be TRBD1 or TRBD2 (6 bases each). The germline gives CDR1 MRHNA, CDR2 SNTAGT. Deletions cut 0 bases from V and 6 bases from J, with 13 bases between. CDR3 length: 15 amino acids. In DNA, the CDR3 is TGTGCCAGCAGTGACTCCGAGGGGGGCCTGGATACGCAGTATTTT. It yields the protein CASSDSEGGLDTQYF.

The chain joins TRBV4-2 to TRBJ1-1; no clear D gene. The CDR3 length is 13 residues. The germline V and J ends were trimmed by 1 base and 5 bases, with 8 bases remaining between them. Germline CDR1 is LGHNA and CDR2 is YNFKEQ. CDR3 bases: TGTGCCAGCAGCCAAGCCGTCGGAACTGAAGCTTTCTTT. Translation gives CASSQAVGTEAFF.

This chain links TRBV19 with TRBJ1-2; D is undetermined. V gave up 5 bases and J gave up 8 bases, with 18 bases separating them. Germline V lookup: CDR1 LNHDA, CDR2 SQIVND (reference sequence). CDR3 length: 14 amino acids. CDR3 nucleotide sequence: TGTGCCAGTAGTTGGTACGGACTCTCGGGAGGCTACACCTTC. It encodes CASSWYGLSGGYTF.

The chain uses TRBV5-1 and TRBJ1-2, with a tentative D call TRBD1 (5 bases). V was clipped by 0 bases and J by 2 bases, with 11 bases between them. The germline CDR1 and CDR2 sequences are SGHRS and YFSETQ. CDR3 length: 15 amino acids. The CDR3 here is CASSLEGAVNYGYTF. The DNA for the CDR3 is TGCGCCAGCAGCTTGGAAGGGGCCGTCAACTATGGCTACACCTTC.